The entry that follows covers one T cell receptor beta chain sequence. What it recognizes is unknown. This entry is derived from a study of cytomegalovirus exposure and HLA in healthy donors. Study details: Caucasian-associated ancestry cluster membership applied to over 80% of about 370 genotyped donors. The study, taken as a whole, reports: In a later analysis, HLA-associated beta chains showed higher expansion and lower generation probabilities than comparable chains.

With 60 Vbeta and 13 Jbeta primers, the PCR was carried out. The repertoire was sequenced with immunoSEQ multiplex PCR; TCRdb's copy has only in-frame clones and lacks some. This sample has under 100,000 clones, with around four fifths found just once. The CDR3 extends over 15 amino acids. CDR1 LGHNA and CDR2 YSLEER come from the germline V gene. V lost 4 bases and J lost 2, with 15 bases in between. The sequenced sample consisted of PBMCs. The sequence was collected from a boy aged 5-17 years in good health and CMV-seronegative. The rearrangement uses TRBV4-3 and TRBJ2-7; a weak D match, TRBD2 (5 bases). The CDR3 nucleotides are TGCGCCAGCAGCCGGGAGCGGACGGCTCCCTACGAGCAGTACTTC. Protein: CASSRERTAPYEQYF.